The sequence of this T cell receptor (beta chain) was determined in a study of T cells after posttransplantation cyclophosphamide. Points from the study as a whole: Later blood repertoires were often dominated by clones from the donor CD8+ memory compartment. Recipient CMV seropositivity and CMV reactivation strongly tracked TRB clonality.

On the day of bone marrow donation, the related graft donor provided peripheral blood. Generated by immunoSEQ multiplex PCR, the TCRdb table keeps only in-frame clones and is missing some. This table holds around 13,000 clones, about four fifths found once. Of note for this clone: Its target is unknown.

The V gene lost 2 bases and the J gene lost 5 bases, with 15 bases spanning the gap. CDR1 SGHTA and CDR2 FQGTGA come from the germline V gene. The CDR3 totals 16 residues. The TCR was taken from a man aged 45-65 years in good health, CMV-negative, and a related stem cell transplant donor. The chain carries TRBV7-3 and TRBJ2-2; weak D call: TRBD2 (6 bases). Sequencing was done on a sample of memory CD4+ T cells sorted from PBMCs. The CDR3 DNA follows: TGTGCCAGCAGCTTATCCGGGACTTCTCGGACCGGGGAGCTGTTTTTT. Its translation is CASSLSGTSRTGELFF.